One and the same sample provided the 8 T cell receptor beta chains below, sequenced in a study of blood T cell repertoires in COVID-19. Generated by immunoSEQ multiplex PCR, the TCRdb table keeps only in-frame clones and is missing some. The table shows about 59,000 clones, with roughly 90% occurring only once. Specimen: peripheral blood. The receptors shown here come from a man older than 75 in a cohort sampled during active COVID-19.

Here the CDR3 DNA reads TGTGCCAGCTCACCAGGGGCAGTAACAAACAATGAGCAGTTCTTC. Amino acids: CASSPGAVTNNEQFF. The chain is built from TRBV18 and TRBJ2-1, with D perhaps TRBD1 (5 bases). This CDR3 comprises 15 residues. V was trimmed by 2 bases and J by 5 bases, leaving 13 bases between them. Germline V lookup: CDR1 KGHSH, CDR2 LQKENI.

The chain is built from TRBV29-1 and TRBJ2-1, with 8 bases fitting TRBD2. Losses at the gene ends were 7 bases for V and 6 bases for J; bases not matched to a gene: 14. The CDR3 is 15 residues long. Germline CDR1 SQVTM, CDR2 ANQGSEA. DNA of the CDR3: TGCAGCGCCGACCCTACTAGCGGTTTGGGCAATGAGCAGTTCTTC. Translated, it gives CSADPTSGLGNEQFF.

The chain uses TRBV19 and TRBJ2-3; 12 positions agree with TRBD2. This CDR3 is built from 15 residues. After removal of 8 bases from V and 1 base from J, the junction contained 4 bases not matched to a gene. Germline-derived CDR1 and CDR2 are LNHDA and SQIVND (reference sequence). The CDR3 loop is CASLRTSGGTDTQYF. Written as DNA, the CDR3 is TGTGCCAGTCTTCGGACTAGCGGGGGCACAGATACGCAGTATTTT. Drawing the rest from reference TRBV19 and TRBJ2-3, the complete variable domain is DGGITQSPKYLFRKEGQNVTLSCEQNLNHDAMYWYRQDPGQGLRLIYYSQIVNDFQKGDIAEGYSVSREKKESFPLTVTSAQKNPTAFYLCASLRTSGGTDTQYFGPGTRLTVL.

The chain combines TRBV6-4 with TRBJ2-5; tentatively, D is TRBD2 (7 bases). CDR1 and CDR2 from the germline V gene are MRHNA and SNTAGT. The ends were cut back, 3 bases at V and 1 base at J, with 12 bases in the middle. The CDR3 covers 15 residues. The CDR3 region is CASSEVGGPQETQYF. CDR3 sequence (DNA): TGTGCCAGCAGTGAGGTCGGGGGGCCCCAAGAGACCCAGTACTTC.

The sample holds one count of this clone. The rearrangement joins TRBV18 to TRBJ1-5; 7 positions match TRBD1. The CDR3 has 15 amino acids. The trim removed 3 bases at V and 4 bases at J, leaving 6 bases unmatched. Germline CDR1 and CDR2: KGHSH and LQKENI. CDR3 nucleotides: TGTGCCAGCTCACCGGCCGGGACAGAAAATCAGCCCCAGCATTTT. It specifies CASSPAGTENQPQHF.

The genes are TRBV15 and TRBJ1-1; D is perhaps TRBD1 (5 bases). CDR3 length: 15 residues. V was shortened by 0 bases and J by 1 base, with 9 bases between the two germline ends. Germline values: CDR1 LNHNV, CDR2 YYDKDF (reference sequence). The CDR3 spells CATSRDRGGNTEAFF. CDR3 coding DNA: TGTGCCACCAGCAGAGACCGGGGGGGGAACACTGAAGCTTTCTTT.

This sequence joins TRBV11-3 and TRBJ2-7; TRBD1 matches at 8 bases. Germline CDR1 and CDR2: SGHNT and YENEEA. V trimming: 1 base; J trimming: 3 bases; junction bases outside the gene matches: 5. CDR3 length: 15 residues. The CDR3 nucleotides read TGTGCCAGCAGCTTAGGGGCAGGACAGGGCTACGAGCAGTACTTC. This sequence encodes CASSLGAGQGYEQYF.

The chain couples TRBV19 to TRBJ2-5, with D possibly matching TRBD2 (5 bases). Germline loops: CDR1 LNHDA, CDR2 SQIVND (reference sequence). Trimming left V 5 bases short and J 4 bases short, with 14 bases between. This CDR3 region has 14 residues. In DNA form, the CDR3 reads TGTGCCAGTAGTCCCCCGGGAAGGTTAGAGACCCAGTACTTC. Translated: CASSPPGRLETQYF.